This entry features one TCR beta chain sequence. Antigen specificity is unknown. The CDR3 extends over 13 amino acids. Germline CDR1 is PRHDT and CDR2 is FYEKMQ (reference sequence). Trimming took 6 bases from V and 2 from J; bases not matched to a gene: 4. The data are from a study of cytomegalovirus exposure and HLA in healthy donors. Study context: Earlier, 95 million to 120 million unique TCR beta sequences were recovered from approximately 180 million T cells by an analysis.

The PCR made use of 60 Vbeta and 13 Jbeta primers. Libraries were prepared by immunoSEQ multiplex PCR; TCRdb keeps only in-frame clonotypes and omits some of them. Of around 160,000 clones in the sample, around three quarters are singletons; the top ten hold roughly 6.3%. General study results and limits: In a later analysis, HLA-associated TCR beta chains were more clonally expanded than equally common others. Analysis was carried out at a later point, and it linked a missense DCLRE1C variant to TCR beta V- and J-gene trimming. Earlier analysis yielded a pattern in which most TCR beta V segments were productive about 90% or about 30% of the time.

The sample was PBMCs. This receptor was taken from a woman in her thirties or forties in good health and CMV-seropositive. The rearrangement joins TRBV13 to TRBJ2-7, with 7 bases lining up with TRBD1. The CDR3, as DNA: TGTGCCAGCAGACCTAGGGGGCCCTACGAGCAGTACTTC. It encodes CASRPRGPYEQYF.